This T cell receptor beta chain is drawn from a study of blood T cell repertoires in COVID-19. TCRdb's copy holds only in-frame clones and misses some; the assay was immunoSEQ multiplex PCR. The sample has about 370,000 clones, roughly 90% seen once; the top ten hold under 4%. The CDR3 totals 15 residues. With V trimmed by 4 bases and J by 6 bases, 12 bases remained unmatched. CDR1 and CDR2 from the germline V gene are SGHKS and YYEKEE (reference sequence). The chain uses TRBV5-5 and TRBJ1-2; 7 nucleotides align to TRBD1. The receptor's source is a woman aged 25 to 39 with COVID-19, enrolled during active disease. Material: peripheral blood. The CDR3 coding sequence is TGTGCCAGCAGCCCCGGACAGGCCCCGTCCGATGGCTACACCTTC. This sequence encodes CASSPGQAPSDGYTF.